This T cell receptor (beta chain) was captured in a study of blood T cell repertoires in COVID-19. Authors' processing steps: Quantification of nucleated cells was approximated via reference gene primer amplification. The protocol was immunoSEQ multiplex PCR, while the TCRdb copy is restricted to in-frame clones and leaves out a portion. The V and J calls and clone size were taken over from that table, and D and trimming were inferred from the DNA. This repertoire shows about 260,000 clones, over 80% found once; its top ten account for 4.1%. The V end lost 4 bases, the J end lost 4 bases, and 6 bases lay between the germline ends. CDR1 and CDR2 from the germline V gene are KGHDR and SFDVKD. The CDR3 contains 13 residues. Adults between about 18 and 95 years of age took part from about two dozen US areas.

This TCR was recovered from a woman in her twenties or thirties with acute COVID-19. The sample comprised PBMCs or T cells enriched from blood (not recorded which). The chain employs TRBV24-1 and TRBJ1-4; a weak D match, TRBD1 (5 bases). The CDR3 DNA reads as TGTGCCACCAGTGACAGGGATAATGAAAAACTGTTTTTT. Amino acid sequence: CATSDRDNEKLFF.